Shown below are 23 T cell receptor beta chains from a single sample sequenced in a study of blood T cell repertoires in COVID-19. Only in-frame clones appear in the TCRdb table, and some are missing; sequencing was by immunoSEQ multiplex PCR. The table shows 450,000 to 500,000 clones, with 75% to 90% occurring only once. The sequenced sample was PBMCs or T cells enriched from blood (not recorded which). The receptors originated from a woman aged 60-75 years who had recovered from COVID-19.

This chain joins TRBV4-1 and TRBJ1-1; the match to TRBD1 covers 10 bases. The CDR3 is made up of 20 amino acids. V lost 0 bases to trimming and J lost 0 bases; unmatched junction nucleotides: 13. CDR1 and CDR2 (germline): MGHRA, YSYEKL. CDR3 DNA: TGCGCCAGCAGCCAAGACCGAAAATGGGACAGGGGACCCATGAACACTGAAGCTTTCTTT. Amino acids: CASSQDRKWDRGPMNTEAFF.

The CDR3 protein is CASSLGQGDYNEQFF. In DNA, the CDR3 is TGTGCCAGCTCACTCGGACAGGGCGACTACAATGAGCAGTTCTTC. This chain joins TRBV18 and TRBJ2-1, with 8 bases lining up with TRBD1. Unmatched junction bases numbered 5, after V lost 4 bases and J lost 3 bases. The V gene's germline CDR1 is KGHSH and CDR2 LQKENI. CDR3 length: 15 amino acids.

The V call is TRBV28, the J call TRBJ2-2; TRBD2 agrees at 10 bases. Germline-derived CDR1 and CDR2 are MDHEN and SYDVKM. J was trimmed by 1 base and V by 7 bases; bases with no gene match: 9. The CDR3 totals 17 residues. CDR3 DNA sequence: TGTGCCAGCATGGAGATAGCGGGGGGTAGGAACACCGGGGAGCTGTTTTTT. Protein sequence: CASMEIAGGRNTGELFF.

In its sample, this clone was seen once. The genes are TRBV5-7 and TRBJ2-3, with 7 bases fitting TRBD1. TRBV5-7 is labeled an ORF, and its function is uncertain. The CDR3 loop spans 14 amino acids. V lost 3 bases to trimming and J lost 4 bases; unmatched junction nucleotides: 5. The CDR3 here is CASSSFGQADTQYF. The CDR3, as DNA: TGTGCCAGCAGCTCCTTCGGACAGGCAGATACGCAGTATTTT.

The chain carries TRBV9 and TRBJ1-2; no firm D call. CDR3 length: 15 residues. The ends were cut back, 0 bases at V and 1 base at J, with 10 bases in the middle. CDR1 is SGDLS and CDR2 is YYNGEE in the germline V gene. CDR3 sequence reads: CASSVGIGGNYGYTF. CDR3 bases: TGTGCCAGCAGCGTAGGAATTGGAGGTAACTATGGCTACACCTTC.

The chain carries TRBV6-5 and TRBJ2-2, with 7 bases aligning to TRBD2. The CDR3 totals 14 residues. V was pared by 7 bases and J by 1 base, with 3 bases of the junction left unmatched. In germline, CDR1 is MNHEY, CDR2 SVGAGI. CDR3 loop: CASIRGGNTGELFF. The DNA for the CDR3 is TGTGCCAGCATCCGCGGGGGGAACACCGGGGAGCTGTTTTTT.

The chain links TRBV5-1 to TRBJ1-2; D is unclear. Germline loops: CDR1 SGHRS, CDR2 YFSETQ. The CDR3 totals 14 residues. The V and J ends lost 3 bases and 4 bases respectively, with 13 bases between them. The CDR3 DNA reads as TGCGCCAGCAGCTCTTCGACAACCTCCTATGGCTACACCTTC. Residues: CASSSSTTSYGYTF. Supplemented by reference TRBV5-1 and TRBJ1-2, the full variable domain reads KAGVTQTPRYLIKTRGQQVTLSCSPISGHRSVSWYQQTPGQGLQFLFEYFSETQRNKGNFPGRFSGRQFSNSRSEMNVSTLELGDSALYLCASSSSTTSYGYTFGSGTRLTVV.

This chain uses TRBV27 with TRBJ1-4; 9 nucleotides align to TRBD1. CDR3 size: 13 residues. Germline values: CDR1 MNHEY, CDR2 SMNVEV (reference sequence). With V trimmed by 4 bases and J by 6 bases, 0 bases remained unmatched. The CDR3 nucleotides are TGTGCCAGCAGTTGGACAGGGGATGAAAAACTGTTTTTT. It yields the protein CASSWTGDEKLFF.

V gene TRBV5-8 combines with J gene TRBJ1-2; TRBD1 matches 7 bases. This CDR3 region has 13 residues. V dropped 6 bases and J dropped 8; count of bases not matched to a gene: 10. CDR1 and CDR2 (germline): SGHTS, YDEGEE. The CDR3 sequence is CASNRGPPEGYTF. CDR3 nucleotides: TGTGCCAGCAACAGGGGACCCCCAGAGGGCTACACCTTC.

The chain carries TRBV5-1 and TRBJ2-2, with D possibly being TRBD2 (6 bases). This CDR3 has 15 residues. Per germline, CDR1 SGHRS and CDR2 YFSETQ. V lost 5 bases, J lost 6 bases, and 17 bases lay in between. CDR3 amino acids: CASRRTDRGSGELFF. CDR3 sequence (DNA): TGCGCCAGCAGACGTACGGACCGGGGGTCCGGGGAGCTGTTTTTT.

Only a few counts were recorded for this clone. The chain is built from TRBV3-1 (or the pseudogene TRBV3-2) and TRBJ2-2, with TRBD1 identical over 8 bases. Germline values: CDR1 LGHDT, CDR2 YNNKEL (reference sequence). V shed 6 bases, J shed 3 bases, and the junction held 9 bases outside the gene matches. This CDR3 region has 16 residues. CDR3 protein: CASSPGQGMDTGELFF. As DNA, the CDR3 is TGTGCCAGCAGTCCTGGACAGGGAATGGACACCGGGGAGCTGTTTTTT.

CDR3 loop: CASSQVGYGSGGSNEQFF. The CDR3 DNA sequence: TGTGCCAGCAGCCAAGTTGGTTATGGGAGCGGGGGGTCGAATGAGCAGTTCTTC. The J gene is TRBJ2-1, the V gene TRBV4-2, with TRBD2 matching 9 bases. Germline values: CDR1 LGHNA, CDR2 YNFKEQ. V shed 1 base, J shed 7 bases, and the junction held 14 bases outside the gene matches. This CDR3 contains 18 residues.

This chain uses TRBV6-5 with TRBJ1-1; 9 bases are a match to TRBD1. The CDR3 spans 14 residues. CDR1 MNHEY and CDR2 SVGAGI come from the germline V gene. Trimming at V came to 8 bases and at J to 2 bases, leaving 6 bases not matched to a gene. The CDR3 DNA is TGTGCCAGCGGGACAGGGCTCCTCAACACTGAAGCTTTCTTT. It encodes CASGTGLLNTEAFF.

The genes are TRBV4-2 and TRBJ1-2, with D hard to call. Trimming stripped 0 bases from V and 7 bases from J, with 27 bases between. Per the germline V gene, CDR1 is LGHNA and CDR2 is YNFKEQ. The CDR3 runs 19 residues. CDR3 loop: CASSQDGVGEGGKGSGYTF. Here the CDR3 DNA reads TGTGCCAGCAGCCAAGATGGTGTCGGGGAAGGAGGGAAAGGTAGTGGCTACACCTTC.

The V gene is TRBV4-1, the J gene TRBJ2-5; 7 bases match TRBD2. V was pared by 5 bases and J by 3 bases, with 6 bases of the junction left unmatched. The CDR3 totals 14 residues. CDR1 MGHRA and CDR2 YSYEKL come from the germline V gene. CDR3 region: CASSARLAEETQYF. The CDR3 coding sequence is TGCGCCAGCAGCGCGCGACTAGCCGAAGAGACCCAGTACTTC.

CDR3 region: CASSLRQATYEQYF. DNA for the CDR3: TGCGCCAGCAGCCTTAGACAGGCAACCTACGAGCAGTACTTC. This sequence joins TRBV5-1 and TRBJ2-7; D may be TRBD1 (6 bases). Germline V gives CDR1 SGHRS, CDR2 YFSETQ. The CDR3 consists of 14 residues. The germline V and J ends were trimmed by 4 bases and 2 bases, with 13 bases remaining between them.

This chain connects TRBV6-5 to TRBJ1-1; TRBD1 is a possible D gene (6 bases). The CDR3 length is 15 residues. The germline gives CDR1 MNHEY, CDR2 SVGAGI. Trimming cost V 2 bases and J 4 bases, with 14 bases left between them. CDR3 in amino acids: CASSYGGRGTTEAFF. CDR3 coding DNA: TGTGCCAGCAGTTACGGGGGGCGGGGGACCACTGAAGCTTTCTTT.

The CDR3 loop is CASSITSGGGGSYNEQFF. The CDR3 nucleotides read TGTGCCAGCAGCATCACTAGCGGGGGCGGAGGCTCCTACAATGAGCAGTTCTTC. This chain links TRBV14 with TRBJ2-1; 11 bases match TRBD2. The germline CDR1 and CDR2 sequences are SGHDN and FVKESK. This CDR3 region has 18 residues. The V and J ends lost 5 bases and 0 bases, in that order; junction bases with no gene match: 9.

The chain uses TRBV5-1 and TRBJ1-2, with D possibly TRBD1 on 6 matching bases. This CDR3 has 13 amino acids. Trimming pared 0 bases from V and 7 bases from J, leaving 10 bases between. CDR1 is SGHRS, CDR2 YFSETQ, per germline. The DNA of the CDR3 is TGCGCCAGCAGCTTGGCAGGGGTTGGTGGCTACACCTTC. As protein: CASSLAGVGGYTF.

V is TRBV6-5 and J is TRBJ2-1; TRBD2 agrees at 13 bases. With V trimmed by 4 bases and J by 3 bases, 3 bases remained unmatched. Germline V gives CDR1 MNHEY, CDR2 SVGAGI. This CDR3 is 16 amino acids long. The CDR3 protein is CASSSGLAGNYNEQFF. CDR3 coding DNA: TGTGCCAGCAGTTCGGGACTAGCGGGGAACTACAATGAGCAGTTCTTC.

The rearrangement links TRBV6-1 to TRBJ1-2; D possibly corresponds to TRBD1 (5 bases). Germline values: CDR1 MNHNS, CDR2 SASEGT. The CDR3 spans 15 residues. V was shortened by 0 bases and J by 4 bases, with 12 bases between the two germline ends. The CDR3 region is CASSEAEEGTYGYTF. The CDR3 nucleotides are TGTGCCAGCAGTGAAGCGGAGGAGGGGACCTATGGCTACACCTTC.

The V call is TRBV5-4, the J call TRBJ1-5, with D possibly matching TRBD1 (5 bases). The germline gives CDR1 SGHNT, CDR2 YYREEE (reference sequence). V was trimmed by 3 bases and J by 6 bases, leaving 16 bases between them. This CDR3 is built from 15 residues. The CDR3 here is CASSSGGGDIQPQHF. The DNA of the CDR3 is TGTGCCAGCAGCTCGGGCGGGGGGGATATTCAGCCCCAGCATTTT.

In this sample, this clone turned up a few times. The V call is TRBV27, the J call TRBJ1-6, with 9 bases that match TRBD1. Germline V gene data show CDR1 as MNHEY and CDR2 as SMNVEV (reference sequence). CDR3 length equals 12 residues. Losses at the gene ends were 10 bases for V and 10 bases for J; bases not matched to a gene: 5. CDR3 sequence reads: CATQGARSPLHF. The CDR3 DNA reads TGTGCCACACAGGGGGCGAGATCACCCCTCCACTTT.